The 20 T cell receptor beta chains reported below all come from one sample, sequenced in a study of shared clonotypes between healthy human individuals. Positive CCR7 selection of CD45RO-negative cells yielded the naive CD8 cells, and terminally differentiated effector memory CD45RA+ cells were excluded. Assay: immunoSEQ multiplex PCR; the TCRdb copy retains only in-frame clones and omits some. The table includes around 2.1 million clones, just over 90% detected once. Material for sequencing was naive CD8+ T cells from PBMCs. All receptors derive from a man between 18 and 35 years old in good health. Some clones in this sample may be carry-over from other donors' samples.

The chain combines TRBV27 with TRBJ2-7; 10 bases are shared with TRBD2. V dropped 0 bases and J dropped 3; count of bases not matched to a gene: 5. The CDR3 runs 16 residues. Germline V gene lookup returns CDR1 MNHEY and CDR2 SMNVEV (reference sequence). The CDR3, as DNA: TGTGCCAGCAGTTTATCGATGCTAGCGGGAGTCTACGAGCAGTACTTC. The encoded protein is CASSLSMLAGVYEQYF.

The V and J genes are TRBV6-1 and TRBJ2-1; TRBD1 matches 8 bases. Unmatched junction bases numbered 5, after V lost 4 bases and J lost 6 bases. Germline V gives CDR1 MNHNS, CDR2 SASEGT. The CDR3 is made up of 14 amino acids. The CDR3 reads CASSVLTGGNEQFF. CDR3 coding DNA: TGTGCCAGCAGTGTCCTCACAGGGGGCAATGAGCAGTTCTTC.

CDR3 loop: CASSVGEGGELFF. The CDR3 nucleotides are TGTGCCAGCAGTGTGGGGGAAGGTGGGGAGCTGTTTTTT. V is TRBV2 and J is TRBJ2-2, with D perhaps matching TRBD1 or TRBD2 (5 bases each). The length of the CDR3 is 13 residues. Trimming removed 4 bases at V and 8 bases at J, with 11 bases between. Looked up from germline, CDR1 is SNHLY and CDR2 is FYNNEI.

The chain uses TRBV7-9 and TRBJ2-5, with D maybe TRBD1 (6 bases). V dropped 11 bases and J dropped 5 bases, with 18 bases sitting between them. Germline lookup yields CDR1 SEHNR and CDR2 FQNEAQ (reference sequence). This CDR3 is built from 13 residues. For the CDR3, the DNA is TGTGCCGGACAGTCTATAGCAGGGGAGACCCAGTACTTC. Encoded protein: CAGQSIAGETQYF. Full variable domain (remainder filled in from reference TRBV7-9 and TRBJ2-5): DTGVSQNPRHKITKRGQNVTFRCDPISEHNRLYWYRQTLGQGPEFLTYFQNEAQLEKSRLLSDRFSAERPKGSFSTLEIQRTEQGDSAMYLCAGQSIAGETQYFGPGTRLLVL.

The chain uses TRBV27 and TRBJ2-3; tentatively, D is TRBD1 (5 bases). The CDR3 runs to 14 residues. With 5 bases removed from V and 3 bases from J, the gap between germline ends came to 12 bases. Germline assignment: CDR1 MNHEY and CDR2 SMNVEV (reference sequence). The CDR3 loop reads CASSGRGRTDTQYF. Written as DNA, the CDR3 is TGTGCCAGCAGTGGTAGGGGAAGGACAGATACGCAGTATTTT.

The chain joins TRBV7-8 to TRBJ2-5; 8 nucleotides match TRBD1. This CDR3 spans 15 amino acids. The V gene end was trimmed by 5 bases and the J gene end by 5 bases; junction bases not matched to a gene: 10. Looked up from germline, CDR1 is SGHVS and CDR2 is FQNEAQ. The CDR3 is CASSLDRASKETQYF. In DNA, the CDR3 is TGTGCCAGCAGCCTGGACAGGGCCAGCAAGGAGACCCAGTACTTC. The entire variable domain, with the rest obtained from reference TRBV7-8 and TRBJ2-5, is as follows: GAGVSQSPRYKVAKRGQDVALRCDPISGHVSLFWYQQALGQGPEFLTYFQNEAQLDKSGLPSDRFFAERPEGSVSTLKIQRTQQEDSAVYLCASSLDRASKETQYFGPGTRLLVL.

On this clone: This sample also contains other DNA sequences that code for the same CDR3. The V call is TRBV4-3, the J call TRBJ2-4; perhaps D is TRBD1 or TRBD2 (6 bases each). V lost 0 bases and J 2 bases, leaving 8 bases between the germline ends. Germline V lookup: CDR1 LGHNA, CDR2 YSLEER. The CDR3 runs 15 residues. For the CDR3, the DNA is TGCGCCAGCAGCCAAGATCGGGGGCCCAAAAACATTCAGTACTTC. It codes for CASSQDRGPKNIQYF.

The chain uses TRBV5-6 and TRBJ2-7; D uncertain. V was shortened by 3 bases and J by 4 bases, with 8 bases between the two germline ends. This CDR3 is built from 12 residues. Germline lookup yields CDR1 SGHDT and CDR2 YYEEEE. CDR3 amino acids: CASSSRAYEQYF. CDR3 coding DNA: TGTGCCAGCAGCTCCCGGGCGTACGAGCAGTACTTC.

The chain is built from TRBV7-9 and TRBJ2-3; perhaps TRBD2 as D (6 bases). Germline V gives CDR1 SEHNR, CDR2 FQNEAQ (reference sequence). V dropped 2 bases and J dropped 3 bases, with 12 bases sitting between them. CDR3 length equals 15 residues. Written as DNA, the CDR3 is TGTGCCAGCAGCTTAATACTAGCTCCTACAGATACGCAGTATTTT. Residues: CASSLILAPTDTQYF.

This chain connects TRBV5-6 to TRBJ1-1; D gene unclear. This CDR3 spans 14 amino acids. The V and J ends lost 4 bases and 3 bases respectively, with 13 bases between them. CDR1 is SGHDT and CDR2 is YYEEEE in the germline V gene. CDR3 bases: TGTGCCAGCAGCCCCCGGGGTCCATACACTGAAGCTTTCTTT. This sequence encodes CASSPRGPYTEAFF.

This clone is a singleton in its sample. The genes are TRBV19 and TRBJ1-5; D remains ambiguous. This CDR3 spans 15 amino acids. The germline gives CDR1 LNHDA, CDR2 SQIVND (reference sequence). V lost 1 base to trimming and J lost 0 bases, with 7 bases between them. Here the CDR3 DNA reads TGTGCCAGTAGTATAGTCAGATATAGCAATCAGCCCCAGCATTTT. Amino acids: CASSIVRYSNQPQHF.

This rearrangement joins TRBV29-1 to TRBJ1-2, with 7 nucleotides matching TRBD1. After removal of 5 bases from V and 4 bases from J, the junction contained 7 bases not matched to a gene. Germline assignment: CDR1 SQVTM and CDR2 ANQGSEA. This CDR3 has 13 residues. The CDR3 here is CSVRDSHFYGYTF. CDR3 DNA: TGCAGCGTTCGGGACAGCCACTTCTATGGCTACACCTTC.

The V call is TRBV7-6, the J call TRBJ2-2; D might be TRBD2 (5 bases). Germline-derived CDR1 and CDR2 are SGHVS and FNYEAQ. The CDR3 extends over 15 amino acids. The V end was cut by 1 base, the J end by 7 bases, with 13 bases between. This chain's CDR3 is CASSLEAGWGGELFF. Here the CDR3 DNA reads TGTGCCAGCAGCTTAGAGGCGGGCTGGGGCGGGGAGCTGTTTTTT.

Only a few counts were recorded for this clone. The CDR3 loop reads CASSPQGWTEAFF. In DNA form, the CDR3 reads TGTGCCAGCAGCCCACAGGGGTGGACTGAAGCTTTCTTT. This rearrangement joins TRBV7-9 to TRBJ1-1; 7 nucleotides align to TRBD1. There are 13 residues in the CDR3. After removal of 5 bases from V and 5 bases from J, the junction contained 5 bases not matched to a gene. The V gene's germline CDR1 is SEHNR and CDR2 FQNEAQ (reference sequence).

This chain links TRBV27 with TRBJ2-7, with 7 bases fitting TRBD2. The V and J ends lost 9 bases and 0 bases, in that order; junction bases with no gene match: 8. The CDR3 has 14 amino acids. Germline CDR1 reads MNHEY; CDR2 reads SMNVEV (reference sequence). CDR3 amino acids: CASRWGGSSYEQYF. The CDR3 DNA is TGTGCCAGTCGTTGGGGGGGAAGCTCCTACGAGCAGTACTTC.

The chain joins TRBV12-5 to TRBJ1-3; D is unresolved. The CDR3 length is 13 residues. The germline gives CDR1 LGHNT, CDR2 FRNRAP. Trimming took off 5 bases at V and 1 base at J, with 6 bases between the two ends. CDR3 loop: CASGLGSGNTIYF. The CDR3 DNA is TGTGCTAGTGGTCTCGGTTCTGGAAACACCATATATTTT.

The rearrangement links TRBV5-1 to TRBJ2-5; D is perhaps TRBD2 (7 bases). V was cut by 1 base and J by 5 bases, with 12 bases left in between. CDR3 length equals 14 residues. CDR1 SGHRS and CDR2 YFSETQ come from the germline V gene. The CDR3 loop is CASSLKWGGETQYF. The CDR3 bases are TGCGCCAGCAGCTTGAAATGGGGGGGCGAGACCCAGTACTTC.

The V and J genes are TRBV28 and TRBJ2-3, with D maybe TRBD2 (8 bases). The V gene's germline CDR1 is MDHEN and CDR2 SYDVKM. The CDR3 consists of 20 residues. Trimming left V 3 bases short and J 6 bases short, with 31 bases between. The CDR3 protein is CASSFSGTVTYSGISDTQYF. CDR3 bases: TGTGCCAGCAGTTTCTCCGGGACAGTCACCTATAGCGGGATATCGGATACGCAGTATTTT.

V gene TRBV6-6 combines with J gene TRBJ2-1; D unresolved. This CDR3 is 11 amino acids long. The V and J ends lost 6 bases and 8 bases respectively, with 8 bases between them. Germline CDR1 and CDR2: MNHNY and SVGAGI (reference sequence). CDR3 sequence reads: CASRGWYEQFF. The DNA for the CDR3 is TGTGCCAGCAGGGGGTGGTATGAGCAGTTCTTC.

This clone was counted between two and nine times. The J gene is TRBJ1-4, the V gene TRBV2; no clear D. V was shortened by 4 bases and J by 3 bases, with 0 bases between the two germline ends. Germline values: CDR1 SNHLY, CDR2 FYNNEI. The length of the CDR3 is 11 residues. The CDR3 protein is CASSANEKLFF. The DNA for the CDR3 is TGTGCCAGCAGTGCTAATGAAAAACTGTTTTTT.